Sequencing of this T cell receptor (beta chain) was carried out in a study of blood T cell repertoires in COVID-19. Study-level information: Spain, Italy and the United States supplied samples that represented acute and convalescent COVID-19.

Sequenced by immunoSEQ multiplex PCR; TCRdb stores in-frame clones only, minus some. The top ten clones hold 1.9% of a sample with about 120,000 clones, approximately 80% of them seen once. V gave up 2 bases and J gave up 6 bases, with 20 bases separating them. This CDR3 spans 16 amino acids. The germline CDR1 and CDR2 sequences are SEHNR and FQNEAQ (reference sequence). Material for sequencing was peripheral blood. The genes are TRBV7-9 and TRBJ2-7, with D possibly being TRBD1 (6 bases). This receptor was obtained from a man between 65 and 80 years old with acute or convalescent COVID-19. CDR3 protein: CASSLRGTGAGSEQYF. The CDR3 DNA sequence: TGTGCCAGCAGCTTAAGGGGGACCGGGGCCGGCTCCGAGCAGTACTTC.